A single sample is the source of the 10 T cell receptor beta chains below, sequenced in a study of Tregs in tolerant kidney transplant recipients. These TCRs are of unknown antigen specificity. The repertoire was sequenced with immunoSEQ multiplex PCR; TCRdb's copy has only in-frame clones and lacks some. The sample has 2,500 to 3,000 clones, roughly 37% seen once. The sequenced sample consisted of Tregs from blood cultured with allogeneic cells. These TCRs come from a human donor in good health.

CDR3 sequence (DNA): TGTGCCAGCAGTTACCCCAGAAACGGAGTCACTGAAGCTTTCTTT. Translating it yields CASSYPRNGVTEAFF. The chain joins TRBV6-6 to TRBJ1-1; D unresolved. With 2 bases removed from V and 4 bases from J, the gap between germline ends came to 14 bases. Germline V gene data show CDR1 as MNHNY and CDR2 as SVGAGI (reference sequence). This CDR3 is built from 15 residues.

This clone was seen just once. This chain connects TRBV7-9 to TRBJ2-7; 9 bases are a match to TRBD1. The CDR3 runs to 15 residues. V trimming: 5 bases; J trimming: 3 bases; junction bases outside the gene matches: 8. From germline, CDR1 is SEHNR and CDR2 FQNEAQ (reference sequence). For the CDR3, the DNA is TGTGCCAGCAGCCCTGGGACAGGGTCCTTCTACGAGCAGTACTTC. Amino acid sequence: CASSPGTGSFYEQYF.

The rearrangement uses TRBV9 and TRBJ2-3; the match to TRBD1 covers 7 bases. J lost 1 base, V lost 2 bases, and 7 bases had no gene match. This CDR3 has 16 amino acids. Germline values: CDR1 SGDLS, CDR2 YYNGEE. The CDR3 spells CASSVRQGSGTDTQYF. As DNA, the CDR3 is TGTGCCAGCAGCGTCCGACAGGGCTCTGGCACAGATACGCAGTATTTT.

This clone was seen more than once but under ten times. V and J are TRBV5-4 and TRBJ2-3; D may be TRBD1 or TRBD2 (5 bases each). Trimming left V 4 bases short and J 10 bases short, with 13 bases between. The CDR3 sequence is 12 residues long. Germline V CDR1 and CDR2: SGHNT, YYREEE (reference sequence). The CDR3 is CASSPGVGAQYF. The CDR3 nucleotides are TGTGCCAGCAGCCCGGGCGTGGGGGCGCAGTATTTT.

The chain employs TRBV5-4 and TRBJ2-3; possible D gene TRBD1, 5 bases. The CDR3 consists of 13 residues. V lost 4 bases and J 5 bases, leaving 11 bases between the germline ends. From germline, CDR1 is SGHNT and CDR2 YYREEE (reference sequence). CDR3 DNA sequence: TGTGCCAGCAGCAACAACCAGGGAGATACGCAGTATTTT. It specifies CASSNNQGDTQYF.

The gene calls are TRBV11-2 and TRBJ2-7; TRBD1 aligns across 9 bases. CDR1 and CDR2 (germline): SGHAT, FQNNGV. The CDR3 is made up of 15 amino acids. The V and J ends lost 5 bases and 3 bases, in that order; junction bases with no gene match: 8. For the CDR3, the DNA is TGTGCCAGCAGCCCTGGGACAGGGTCCTTCTACGAGCAGTACTTC. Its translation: CASSPGTGSFYEQYF.

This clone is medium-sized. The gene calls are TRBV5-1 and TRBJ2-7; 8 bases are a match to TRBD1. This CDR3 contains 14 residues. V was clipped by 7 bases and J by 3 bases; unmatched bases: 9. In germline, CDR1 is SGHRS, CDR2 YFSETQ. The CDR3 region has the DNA TGCGCCAGCGCCGGGACAGGAGGTTTCTACGAGCAGTACTTC. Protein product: CASAGTGGFYEQYF.

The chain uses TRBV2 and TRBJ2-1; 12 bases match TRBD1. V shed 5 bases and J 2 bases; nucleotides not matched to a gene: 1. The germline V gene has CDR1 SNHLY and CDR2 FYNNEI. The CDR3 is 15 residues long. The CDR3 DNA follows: TGTGCCAGCAGTCGGGACAGGGGGCCCTACAATGAGCAGTTCTTC. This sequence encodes CASSRDRGPYNEQFF.

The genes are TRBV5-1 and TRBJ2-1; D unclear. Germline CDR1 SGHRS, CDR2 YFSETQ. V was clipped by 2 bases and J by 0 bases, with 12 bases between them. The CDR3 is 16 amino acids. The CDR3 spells CASSFTLVSSYNEQFF. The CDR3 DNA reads TGCGCCAGCAGCTTTACTCTGGTGAGCTCCTACAATGAGCAGTTCTTC.

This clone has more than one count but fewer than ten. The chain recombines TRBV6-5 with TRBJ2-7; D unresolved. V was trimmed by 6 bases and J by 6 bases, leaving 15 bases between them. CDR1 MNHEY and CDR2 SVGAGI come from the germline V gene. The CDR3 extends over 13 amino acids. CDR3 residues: CASSSQSTGEQYF. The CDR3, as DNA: TGTGCCAGCAGCTCCCAATCGACGGGCGAGCAGTACTTC.